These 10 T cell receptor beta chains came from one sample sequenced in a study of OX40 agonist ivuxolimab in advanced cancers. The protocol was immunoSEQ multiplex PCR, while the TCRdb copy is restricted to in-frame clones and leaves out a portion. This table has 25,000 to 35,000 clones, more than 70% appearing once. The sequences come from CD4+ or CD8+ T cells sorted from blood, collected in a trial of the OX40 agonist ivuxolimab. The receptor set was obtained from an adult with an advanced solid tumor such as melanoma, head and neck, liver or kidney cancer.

The CDR3 protein is CAISPEAGNEQFF. CDR3 in DNA: TGTGCCATCAGCCCCGAGGCAGGCAATGAGCAGTTCTTC. The chain employs TRBV10-3 and TRBJ2-1; no clear D. This CDR3 comprises 13 residues. Trimming cost V 6 bases and J 6 bases, with 12 bases left between them. CDR1 and CDR2 (germline): ENHRY, SYGVKD.

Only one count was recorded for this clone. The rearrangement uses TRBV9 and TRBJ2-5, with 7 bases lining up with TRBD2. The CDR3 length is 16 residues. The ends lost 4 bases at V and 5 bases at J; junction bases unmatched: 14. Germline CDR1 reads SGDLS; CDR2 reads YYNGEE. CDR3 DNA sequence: TGTGCCAGCAGCCAACCCTCGGGCGGGAGCTTTGAGACCCAGTACTTC. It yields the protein CASSQPSGGSFETQYF.

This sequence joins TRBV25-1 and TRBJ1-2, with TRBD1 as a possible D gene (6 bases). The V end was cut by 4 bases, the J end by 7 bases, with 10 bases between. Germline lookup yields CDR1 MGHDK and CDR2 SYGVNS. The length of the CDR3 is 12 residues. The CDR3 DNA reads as TGTGCCAGCAGTGTGGGGACAACTGGCTACACCTTC. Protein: CASSVGTTGYTF.

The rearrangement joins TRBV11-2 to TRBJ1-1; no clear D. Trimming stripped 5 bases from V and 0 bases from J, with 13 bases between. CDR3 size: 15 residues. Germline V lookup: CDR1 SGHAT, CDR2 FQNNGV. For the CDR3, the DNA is TGTGCCAGCAGCCCCTCTACCCGGATGAACACTGAAGCTTTCTTT. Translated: CASSPSTRMNTEAFF.

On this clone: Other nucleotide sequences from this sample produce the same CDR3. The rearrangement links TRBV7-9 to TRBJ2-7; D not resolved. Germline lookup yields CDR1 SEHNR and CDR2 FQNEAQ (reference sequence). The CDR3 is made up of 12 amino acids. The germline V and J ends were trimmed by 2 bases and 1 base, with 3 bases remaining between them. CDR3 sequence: CASSLRSYEQYF. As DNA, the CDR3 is TGTGCCAGCAGCTTAAGGTCCTACGAGCAGTACTTC.

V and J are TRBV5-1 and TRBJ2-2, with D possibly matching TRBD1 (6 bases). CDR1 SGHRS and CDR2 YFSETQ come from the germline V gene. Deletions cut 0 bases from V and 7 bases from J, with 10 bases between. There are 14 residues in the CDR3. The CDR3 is CASSLDRAGGELFF. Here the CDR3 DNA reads TGCGCCAGCAGCTTGGACAGGGCCGGCGGGGAGCTGTTTTTT. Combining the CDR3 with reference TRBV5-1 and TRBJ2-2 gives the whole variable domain KAGVTQTPRYLIKTRGQQVTLSCSPISGHRSVSWYQQTPGQGLQFLFEYFSETQRNKGNFPGRFSGRQFSNSRSEMNVSTLELGDSALYLCASSLDRAGGELFFGEGSRLTVL.

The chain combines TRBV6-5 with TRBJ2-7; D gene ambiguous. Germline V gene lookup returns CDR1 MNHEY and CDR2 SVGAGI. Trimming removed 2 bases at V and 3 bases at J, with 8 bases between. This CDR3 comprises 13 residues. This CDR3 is CASSYGRFYEQYF. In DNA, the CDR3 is TGTGCCAGCAGTTACGGGCGTTTCTACGAGCAGTACTTC.

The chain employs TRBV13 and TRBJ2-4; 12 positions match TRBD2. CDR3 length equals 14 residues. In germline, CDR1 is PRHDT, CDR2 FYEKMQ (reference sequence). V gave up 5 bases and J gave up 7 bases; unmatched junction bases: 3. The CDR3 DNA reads TGTGCCAGCAGCCCGACTAGCGGGAGTAACATTCAGTACTTC. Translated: CASSPTSGSNIQYF.

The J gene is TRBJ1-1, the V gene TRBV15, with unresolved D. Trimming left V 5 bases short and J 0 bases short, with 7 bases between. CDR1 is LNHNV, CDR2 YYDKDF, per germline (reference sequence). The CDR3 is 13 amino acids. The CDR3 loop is CATSGTVNTEAFF. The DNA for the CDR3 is TGTGCCACCAGCGGTACAGTGAACACTGAAGCTTTCTTT. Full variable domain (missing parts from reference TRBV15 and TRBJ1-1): DAMVIQNPRYQVTQFGKPVTLSCSQTLNHNVMYWYQQKSSQAPKLLFHYYDKDFNNEADTPDNFQSRRPNTSFCFLDIRSPGLGDTAMYLCATSGTVNTEAFFGQGTRLTVV.

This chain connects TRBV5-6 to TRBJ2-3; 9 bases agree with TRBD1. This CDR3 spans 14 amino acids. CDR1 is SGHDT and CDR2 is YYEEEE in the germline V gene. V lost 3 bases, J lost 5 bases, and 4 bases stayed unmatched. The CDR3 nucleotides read TGTGCCAGCAGCTATACGACAGGGGGAGATACGCAGTATTTT. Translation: CASSYTTGGDTQYF.